This TCR beta chain emerged from a study of regulatory T cells in long-lasting Graves disease. Across the whole study: Disease was considered persistent Graves' disease after over 5 years of antithyroid drugs (with positive TSH receptor antibodies). Study results and caveats: Peripheral blood was the sole material, not thyroid tissue.

In building TCR beta libraries, iRepertoire HTBI primers were used together with Arm-PCR of CDR3 regions. TCRdb recomputed calls from the multiplex PCR reads with MiXCR, one row per CDR3 protein. The data hold more than 300,000 distinct CDR3 sequences, with 20% to 25% observed a single time. This CDR3 contains 14 residues. CDR1 and CDR2 from the germline V gene are SEHNR and FQNEAQ (reference sequence). Trimming removed 2 bases from V and 6 bases from J, with 10 bases in between. Concerning this clonotype itself: Its antigen is as yet unknown.

Time point: persistent/refractory GD, antithyroid drugs over 5 years with positive TRAb. Isolated PBMC RNA provided the starting material for the TCR library. An endocrinology department in Xi'an, China, supplied the patients. The TCR originated in a woman aged 40 to 50 with Graves disease. V and J are TRBV7-9 and TRBJ2-2; D is perhaps TRBD2 (5 bases). The starting material was peripheral blood mononuclear cells (PBMCs), obtained when the disease was refractory, from a patient treated with antithyroid drugs. The CDR3 DNA follows: TGTGCCAGCAGCTTAACCATCGGGGCCGGGGAGCTGTTTTTT. Translating gives CASSLTIGAGELFF.